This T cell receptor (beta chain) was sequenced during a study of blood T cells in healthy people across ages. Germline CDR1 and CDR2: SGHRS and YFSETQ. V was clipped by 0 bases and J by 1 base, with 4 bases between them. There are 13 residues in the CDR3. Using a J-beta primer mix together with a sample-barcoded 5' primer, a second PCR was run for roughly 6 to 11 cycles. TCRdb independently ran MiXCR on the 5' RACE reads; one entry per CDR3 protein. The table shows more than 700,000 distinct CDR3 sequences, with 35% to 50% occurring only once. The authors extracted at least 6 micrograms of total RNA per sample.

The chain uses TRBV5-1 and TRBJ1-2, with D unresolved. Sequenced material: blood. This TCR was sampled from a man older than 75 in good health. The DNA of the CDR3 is TGCGCCAGCAGCTTGGGAGATAACTATGGCTACACCTTC. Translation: CASSLGDNYGYTF.